The present entry profiles one T cell receptor beta chain with its context. In the original analysis: The authors estimated nucleated cell counts from reference gene primer amplification. Assay: immunoSEQ multiplex PCR; the TCRdb copy retains only in-frame clones and omits some. For V, J and clone size, that table is used; D and trimming come from the DNA. The sample has roughly 280,000 clones; around 84% are singletons. Trimming removed 6 bases from V and 0 bases from J, with 10 bases in between. There are 14 residues in the CDR3. Germline lookup yields CDR1 SGHDT and CDR2 YYEEEE. This sample stems from a study of blood T cell repertoires in COVID-19. Study background: Acute and convalescent COVID-19 samples came from the United States, Italy and Spain. The cDNA or gDNA used as material had been derived from T cells, B-cell-depleted T cells, or PBMCs.

The gene calls are TRBV5-6 and TRBJ2-1; a possible D gene is TRBD2 (6 bases). This receptor was identified in a man aged 55-75 years with acute or convalescent COVID-19. The sequenced sample was peripheral blood. The CDR3 sequence is CASTRGNSYNEQFF. The DNA of the CDR3 is TGTGCCAGCACTCGGGGGAACTCCTACAATGAGCAGTTCTTC.